These T cell receptor beta chains were read from a single sample in a study of T cells in Graves' hyperthyroidism and ophthalmopathy. A single record per CDR3 protein comes from TCRdb applying MiXCR to the multiplex PCR reads. The repertoire holds about 560,000 distinct CDR3 sequences, with 15% to 18% as singletons. Sequenced sample: blood. These receptors came from a woman in her thirties with Graves' hyperthyroidism. Both conserved end residues are part of each CDR3. A D gene is named only where the DNA matches it firmly. For some rows the clone size is stated as once, few or many, or as a class when expanded; others skip it.

cdr3_aa | cdr3_nt | d_call | j_call | clone_size | v_call
CASSPGIVGTEAFF | TGTGCCAGCAGTCCCGGAATCGTAGGCACTGAAGCTTTCTTT | NA | TRBJ1-1 | few | TRBV12-3/TRBV12-4
CATLLRGTSGRSDEQYF | TGTGCCACGCTGCTACGAGGGACTAGCGGGAGGTCTGACGAGCAGTACTTC | TRBD2 | TRBJ2-7 | many | TRBV10-3
CASSVSLAEAYNEQFF | TGTGCCAGCAGCGTTAGTCTAGCGGAGGCCTACAATGAGCAGTTCTTC | TRBD2 | TRBJ2-1 | few | TRBV7-2
CASSLIPGLYGYTF | TGTGCCAGCAGTTTGATCCCCGGGCTCTATGGCTACACCTTC | NA | TRBJ1-2 | many | TRBV28
CASSPTSGRGKNIQYF | TGTGCCAGCAGCCCTACTAGCGGGAGGGGCAAAAACATTCAGTACTTC | TRBD2 | TRBJ2-4 | many | TRBV3-1
CSASASGSNEQFF | TGCAGTGCTTCGGCTAGCGGGAGCAATGAGCAGTTCTTC | TRBD2 | TRBJ2-1 | many | TRBV20-1
CASRGHGQGETQYF | TGTGCCAGCAGGGGACACGGGCAAGGAGAGACCCAGTACTTC | NA | TRBJ2-5 | many | TRBV6-2/TRBV6-3
CASSSGLAGHSGANVLTF | TGTGCCAGCAGTTCCGGACTAGCGGGGCACTCTGGGGCCAACGTCCTGACTTTC | TRBD2 | TRBJ2-6 | many | TRBV27
CASSLQTASYGYTF | TGTGCCAGCAGCTTGCAGACAGCCTCCTATGGCTACACCTTC | NA | TRBJ1-2 | many | TRBV7-9
CASSLVQASGANVLTF | TGTGCCAGCAGCTTAGTACAGGCCTCTGGGGCCAACGTCCTGACTTTC | NA | TRBJ2-6 | many | TRBV11-2
CASSLPGQGTNEQFF | TGTGCCAGCAGTTTGCCGGGACAGGGAACAAATGAGCAGTTCTTC | TRBD1 | TRBJ2-1 | NA | TRBV27
CASSEIGQGISSLHF | TGTGCCAGCAGTGAAATTGGACAGGGGATTTCATCCCTCCACTTT | TRBD1 | TRBJ1-6 | once | TRBV2
CSARDRDRGLRGYTF | TGCAGTGCTAGAGATCGAGACAGGGGCCTCCGAGGCTACACCTTC | TRBD1 | TRBJ1-2 | few | TRBV20-1
CASSQDPGQPYEQYF | TGTGCCAGCAGCCAAGATCCAGGGCAGCCCTACGAGCAGTACTTC | NA | TRBJ2-7 | few | TRBV4-2
CSVSTDGNSPLHF | TGCAGCGTATCGACAGACGGGAATTCACCCCTCCACTTT | NA | TRBJ1-6 | NA | TRBV29-1
CASGFSPTSGSDTQYF | TGTGCTAGTGGTTTTTCCCCGACTAGTGGGTCAGATACGCAGTATTTT | NA | TRBJ2-3 | many | TRBV12-5
CASSGTSGRFYTGELFF | TGTGCCAGCAGTGGGACTAGCGGGAGGTTTTATACCGGGGAGCTGTTTTTT | TRBD2 | TRBJ2-2 | NA | TRBV27
CASSRDYSAAYEQYF | TGCGCCAGCAGCCGAGACTACTCGGCAGCTTACGAGCAGTACTTC | NA | TRBJ2-7 | many | TRBV4-1
CASSPSPSRAGYEQYF | TGTGCCAGCAGCCCGTCCCCCTCTAGGGCAGGATACGAGCAGTACTTC | NA | TRBJ2-7 | many | TRBV7-2
CASSLAAGDYEQYF | TGTGCCAGCAGCTTAGCGGCGGGGGACTACGAGCAGTACTTC | TRBD2 | TRBJ2-7 | NA | TRBV7-6
CASSQDLGRGSYGYTF | TGTGCCAGCAGCCAAGATCTCGGCAGGGGGAGCTATGGCTACACCTTC | TRBD1 | TRBJ1-2 | few | TRBV4-2
CASSLEGGGRARYLYNEQFF | TGTGCCAGCAGCTTAGAGGGTGGCGGGAGGGCCCGGTATCTCTACAATGAGCAGTTCTTC | TRBD2 | TRBJ2-1 | few | TRBV7-8
CATSDPRTNTGELFF | TGTGCCACCAGTGATCCTCGTACGAACACCGGGGAGCTGTTTTTT | NA | TRBJ2-2 | NA | TRBV24-1
CASSPPETDTQYF | TGTGCCAGCTCACCACCTGAGACAGATACGCAGTATTTT | NA | TRBJ2-3 | many | TRBV18
CASSDWGTGVRAFF | TGTGCCAGCAGTGATTGGGGGACAGGCGTTCGGGCTTTCTTT | TRBD1 | TRBJ1-1 | NA | TRBV2
CASSLPGYGYNSPLHF | TGTGCCAGCAGTTTACCAGGTTATGGATATAATTCACCCCTCCACTTT | NA | TRBJ1-6 | NA | TRBV28
CATSRSGPSYNEQFF | TGTGCCACCAGCAGGAGCGGGCCCTCCTACAATGAGCAGTTCTTC | NA | TRBJ2-1 | NA | TRBV15
CAWSIGANVLTF | TGTGCCTGGAGTATTGGGGCCAACGTCCTGACTTTC | NA | TRBJ2-6 | NA | TRBV30
CASSRSGTSGILFNEQFF | TGTGCCAGCAGCCGTTCCGGGACTAGCGGGATTCTTTTCAATGAGCAGTTCTTC | TRBD2 | TRBJ2-1 | many | TRBV27
CASSEDARGLADPSSTDTQYF | TGTGCCAGCAGTGAAGATGCACGAGGGCTAGCGGATCCATCTAGCACAGATACGCAGTATTTT | TRBD2 | TRBJ2-3 | many | TRBV6-1
CSARDPLSPGTDQPQHF | TGCAGTGCTAGAGACCCCCTTTCCCCGGGGACCGATCAGCCCCAGCATTTT | NA | TRBJ1-5 | NA | TRBV20-1
CASSERRGGYTF | TGTGCCAGCAGCGAGCGGAGGGGGGGCTACACCTTC | NA | TRBJ1-2 | few | TRBV28
CASSPTGNTIYF | TGTGCCAGCAGCCCGACGGGAAACACCATATATTTT | NA | TRBJ1-3 | many | TRBV11-2
CASSQGHPYEQYF | TGTGCCAGCAGCCAAGGACACCCCTACGAGCAGTACTTC | NA | TRBJ2-7 | NA | TRBV4-2
CASSWGRRETQYF | TGTGCCAGCAGCTGGGGACGTCGAGAGACCCAGTACTTC | NA | TRBJ2-5 | many | TRBV12-3/TRBV12-4
CASSLRDNNEQFF | TGCGCCAGCAGCTTGAGGGATAACAATGAGCAGTTCTTC | NA | TRBJ2-1 | many | TRBV5-1
CASSDLLEQYF | TGTGCCAGCAGCGATTTACTCGAGCAGTACTTC | NA | TRBJ2-7 | few | TRBV6-2/TRBV6-3
CASSLAPGLAAYEQYF | TGTGCCAGCAGCTTAGCCCCGGGACTAGCGGCCTACGAGCAGTACTTC | TRBD2 | TRBJ2-7 | many | TRBV11-2
CASSEAGLAGGLNEQFF | TGTGCCAGCAGTGAAGCTGGGCTAGCGGGAGGGCTTAATGAGCAGTTCTTC | TRBD2 | TRBJ2-1 | few | TRBV2
CASRTSVGLAGTYTQYF | TGCGCCAGCAGAACAAGTGTTGGCCTAGCGGGGACCTATACGCAGTATTTT | TRBD2 | TRBJ2-3 | NA | TRBV7-9
CAISEPSPLAKNIQYF | TGTGCCATCAGTGAGCCCTCACCTCTAGCCAAAAACATTCAGTACTTC | NA | TRBJ2-4 | many | TRBV10-3
CASSSVAGVGYNEQFF | TGTGCCAGCAGCTCGGTAGCGGGAGTGGGATACAATGAGCAGTTCTTC | TRBD2 | TRBJ2-1 | many | TRBV11-2
CSALAGNTGELFF | TGCAGTGCTCTAGCGGGGAACACCGGGGAGCTGTTTTTT | TRBD2 | TRBJ2-2 | NA | TRBV20-1
CASSTRTSGIPRDEQFF | TGTGCCAGCAGCACTCGGACTAGCGGGATCCCTCGGGATGAGCAGTTCTTC | TRBD2 | TRBJ2-1 | NA | TRBV5-6
CAWREPGLAGPLNEQFF | TGTGCCTGGAGGGAACCGGGACTAGCGGGGCCCCTCAATGAGCAGTTCTTC | TRBD2 | TRBJ2-1 | many | TRBV30
CASSQGRGLAYEQYF | TGTGCCAGCAGCCAAGGCAGGGGCCTAGCCTACGAGCAGTACTTC | NA | TRBJ2-7 | many | TRBV3-1
CASSETGGNTIYF | TGTGCCAGCAGCGAAACAGGTGGAAACACCATATATTTT | NA | TRBJ1-3 | NA | TRBV9
CASSYSGAGDTEAFF | TGTGCCAGCAGTTACTCGGGGGCGGGTGACACTGAAGCTTTCTTT | NA | TRBJ1-1 | many | TRBV6-5
CAIRDGSYNEQFF | TGTGCCATCAGAGACGGCTCCTACAATGAGCAGTTCTTC | NA | TRBJ2-1 | many | TRBV12-3/TRBV12-4
CASSPSFGSGSFETQYF | TGTGCCAGCAGCCCGAGTTTCGGTAGCGGGAGCTTTGAGACCCAGTACTTC | TRBD2 | TRBJ2-5 | many | TRBV7-9